The 29 T cell receptor beta chains below come from one sample, sequenced in a study of blood T cell dynamics during melanoma immunotherapy. Noted time point: pre-treatment baseline. TCRdb keeps only in-frame clones here, not all; method: immunoSEQ multiplex PCR. The sample lists some 13,000 clones; about 91% were seen once. The source was effector memory CD8+ T cells from blood, collected from a patient treated with checkpoint blockade. Every receptor here comes from a human donor with melanoma.

The gene calls are TRBV9 and TRBJ2-1; D not resolved. V lost 4 bases and J 7 bases, leaving 9 bases between the germline ends. The germline CDR1 and CDR2 sequences are SGDLS and YYNGEE. CDR3 length: 12 amino acids. The CDR3 reads CASSPSGNEQFF. CDR3 nucleotide sequence: TGTGCCAGCAGCCCCAGTGGGAATGAGCAGTTCTTC.

V gene TRBV9 combines with J gene TRBJ2-1; 12 nucleotides align to TRBD2. Looked up from germline, CDR1 is SGDLS and CDR2 is YYNGEE. The CDR3 sequence is 22 residues long. Trimming cost V 3 bases and J 1 base; bases outside gene matches: 20. As DNA, the CDR3 is TGTGCCAGCAGCGCCCAAAGACCGTGGACTAGCGGGATCTTGGCATCCTACAATGAGCAGTTCTTC. It is translated as CASSAQRPWTSGILASYNEQFF.

The chain carries TRBV28 and TRBJ2-1, with TRBD2 matching 9 bases. The CDR3 runs 15 residues. Unmatched junction bases numbered 7, after V lost 5 bases and J lost 5 bases. The germline V gene has CDR1 MDHEN and CDR2 SYDVKM. This chain's CDR3 is CASSRLAEVHNEQFF. DNA of the CDR3: TGTGCCAGCAGTCGACTAGCGGAGGTTCACAATGAGCAGTTCTTC.

The chain recombines TRBV19 with TRBJ1-1; D call uncertain. The CDR3 runs 10 residues. The V end lost 6 bases, the J end lost 8 bases, and 7 bases lay between the germline ends. CDR1 and CDR2 (germline): LNHDA, SQIVND (reference sequence). This CDR3 reads CASRGPEAFF. In nucleotides, the CDR3 is TGTGCCAGTAGAGGCCCAGAAGCTTTCTTT.

As to this clone: Mismatch with germline at one junction end may stem from a read error. The V gene is TRBV7-7, the J gene TRBJ2-1; the match to TRBD2 covers 11 bases. This CDR3 is built from 16 residues. Looked up from germline, CDR1 is SSHAT and CDR2 is FNYEAQ (reference sequence). CDR3 loop: CASSYRLAGSYNEQFF. The CDR3 DNA reads TGTGCTAGCAGCTATCGACTAGCGGGGTCCTACAATGAGCAGTTCTTC.

This clone was seen just once. This rearrangement joins TRBV19 to TRBJ2-3, with D uncertain. The CDR3 sequence is 15 residues long. Trimming removed 3 bases from V and 0 bases from J, with 10 bases in between. Germline V gene data show CDR1 as LNHDA and CDR2 as SQIVND (reference sequence). Here the CDR3 DNA reads TGTGCCAGTAGTATCCTACTGACAAGCACAGATACGCAGTATTTT. Translation gives CASSILLTSTDTQYF.

The V and J genes are TRBV27 and TRBJ1-1; unclear D gene. The germline V gene encodes CDR1 MNHEY and CDR2 SMNVEV (reference sequence). V dropped 0 bases and J dropped 0 bases, with 5 bases sitting between them. The length of the CDR3 is 14 residues. The CDR3 DNA follows: TGTGCCAGCAGTTTATCGATTATGAACACTGAAGCTTTCTTT. This translates into CASSLSIMNTEAFF.

The chain uses TRBV2 and TRBJ1-2; D gene unclear. There are 13 residues in the CDR3. Germline V gene lookup returns CDR1 SNHLY and CDR2 FYNNEI. With 3 bases removed from V and 7 bases from J, the gap between germline ends came to 12 bases. For the CDR3, the DNA is TGTGCCAGCAGTGATGGGCCTCGGATTGGCTACACCTTC. Encoded protein: CASSDGPRIGYTF.

The rearrangement links TRBV9 to TRBJ2-7; D remains unclear. V lost 0 bases to trimming and J lost 6 bases, with 7 bases between them. The CDR3 sequence is 12 residues long. Germline V CDR1 and CDR2: SGDLS, YYNGEE. CDR3 bases: TGTGCCAGCAGCGTAGAAGGTTCCGAGCAGTACTTC. Encoded protein: CASSVEGSEQYF. Full variable domain (missing parts from reference TRBV9 and TRBJ2-7): DSGVTQTPKHLITATGQRVTLRCSPRSGDLSVYWYQQSLDQGLQFLIQYYNGEERAKGNILERFSAQQFPDLHSELNLSSLELGDSALYFCASSVEGSEQYFGPGTRLTVT.

The chain employs TRBV10-3 and TRBJ2-1, with D uncertain. The length of the CDR3 is 14 residues. CDR1 is ENHRY, CDR2 SYGVKD, per germline. The V end was cut by 0 bases, the J end by 8 bases, with 11 bases between. CDR3 residues: CAISESGRDDEQFF. The CDR3 DNA reads as TGTGCCATCAGTGAGTCTGGTCGAGACGATGAGCAGTTCTTC.

The V call is TRBV19, the J call TRBJ2-5; D might be TRBD1 or TRBD2, each matching 5 bases. The V and J ends lost 6 bases and 4 bases respectively, with 15 bases between them. Germline V CDR1 and CDR2: LNHDA, SQIVND (reference sequence). The CDR3 covers 14 residues. Here the CDR3 reads CASRPGPGGETQYF. For the CDR3, the DNA is TGTGCCAGTAGACCGGGACCCGGAGGAGAGACCCAGTACTTC.

This clone was picked up a small number of times. The V gene is TRBV7-9, the J gene TRBJ1-5; the D is unclear. Germline CDR1 reads SEHNR; CDR2 reads FQNEAQ (reference sequence). The CDR3 spans 13 residues. V lost 5 bases and J 6 bases, leaving 11 bases between the germline ends. CDR3 sequence reads: CASSDGGFQPQHF. For the CDR3, the DNA is TGTGCCAGCAGCGATGGCGGATTTCAGCCCCAGCATTTT. The complete variable domain, with remaining parts taken from reference TRBV7-9 and TRBJ1-5, reads DTGVSQNPRHKITKRGQNVTFRCDPISEHNRLYWYRQTLGQGPEFLTYFQNEAQLEKSRLLSDRFSAERPKGSFSTLEIQRTEQGDSAMYLCASSDGGFQPQHFGDGTRLSIL.

The chain recombines TRBV27 with TRBJ1-3; D gene uncertain. CDR1 and CDR2 from the germline V gene are MNHEY and SMNVEV (reference sequence). The CDR3 is made up of 15 amino acids. V lost 4 bases and J lost 0, with 10 bases in between. For the CDR3, the DNA is TGTGCCAGCAGTTCCAGGCGTACCTCTGGAAACACCATATATTTT. It codes for CASSSRRTSGNTIYF.

The chain recombines TRBV9 with TRBJ2-1, with 9 positions matching TRBD2. V was clipped by 4 bases and J by 7 bases; unmatched bases: 15. The CDR3 totals 17 residues. Germline-derived CDR1 and CDR2 are SGDLS and YYNGEE. CDR3 coding DNA: TGTGCCAGCAGCCCCCGTGACGCGGGAGGGCTAAGTAATGAGCAGTTCTTC. The encoded protein is CASSPRDAGGLSNEQFF.

This chain connects TRBV5-1 to TRBJ2-6; 7 bases fit TRBD1. This CDR3 is built from 15 residues. J lost 3 bases, V lost 4 bases, and 4 bases had no gene match. Germline lookup yields CDR1 SGHRS and CDR2 YFSETQ. CDR3 sequence reads: CASSADRVGANVLTF. CDR3 in DNA: TGCGCCAGCAGCGCCGACAGGGTTGGGGCCAACGTCCTGACTTTC.

V gene TRBV5-1 combines with J gene TRBJ2-5; D is ambiguous. This CDR3 is 14 amino acids long. Looked up from germline, CDR1 is SGHRS and CDR2 is YFSETQ. Trimming took 0 bases from V and 0 from J, leaving 6 bases between them. Here the CDR3 reads CASSLGLYQETQYF. The CDR3 nucleotides read TGCGCCAGCAGCTTGGGACTGTACCAAGAGACCCAGTACTTC.

This chain's CDR3 is CASSERGSSPLHF. The DNA for the CDR3 is TGCGCCAGCAGTGAACGGGGGAGTTCACCCCTCCACTTT. The V and J genes are TRBV10-1 and TRBJ1-6, with a possible D match to TRBD1 (5 bases). CDR1 and CDR2 from the germline V gene are WNHNN and SYGVQD (reference sequence). V was cut by 3 bases and J by 9 bases, with 9 bases left in between. The CDR3 length is 13 residues.

The CDR3 nucleotides are TGTGCCAGTAACTTGGGGATATCCCCCACTGAAGCTTTCTTT. It translates to CASNLGISPTEAFF. This sequence joins TRBV19 and TRBJ1-1; D ambiguous. Germline values: CDR1 LNHDA, CDR2 SQIVND (reference sequence). The V end lost 7 bases, the J end lost 4 bases, and 16 bases lay between the germline ends. This CDR3 has 14 amino acids.

The rearrangement joins TRBV19 to TRBJ2-1, with unresolved D. The CDR3 consists of 12 residues. Germline V gene sequence: CDR1 LNHDA, CDR2 SQIVND (reference sequence). With 5 bases removed from V and 6 bases from J, the gap between germline ends came to 8 bases. The CDR3 is CASSPRVNEQFF. In nucleotides, the CDR3 is TGTGCCAGTAGTCCAAGAGTCAATGAGCAGTTCTTC. Looking up the rest from reference TRBV19 and TRBJ2-1 gives the full variable domain: DGGITQSPKYLFRKEGQNVTLSCEQNLNHDAMYWYRQDPGQGLRLIYYSQIVNDFQKGDIAEGYSVSREKKESFPLTVTSAQKNPTAFYLCASSPRVNEQFFGPGTRLTVL.

This chain links TRBV29-1 with TRBJ2-7; possible D gene TRBD2, 6 bases. From germline, CDR1 is SQVTM and CDR2 ANQGSEA. The V and J ends lost 4 bases and 3 bases respectively, with 19 bases between them. The CDR3 is made up of 15 amino acids. CDR3 in amino acids: CSVGRTTLYGYEQYF. As DNA, the CDR3 is TGCAGCGTTGGGCGGACTACTCTGTACGGCTACGAGCAGTACTTC.

This clone was found once. The chain links TRBV4-2 to TRBJ2-5, with D possibly TRBD2 on 5 matching bases. The J call may be mistaken, given a closer DNA end match to TRBJ2-7. In germline, CDR1 is LGHNA, CDR2 YNFKEQ. The CDR3 runs 15 residues. This chain's CDR3 is CASSQARTVSYEQYF. The CDR3 nucleotides are TGTGCCAGCAGCCAAGCACGGACTGTGAGCTACGAGCAGTACTTC.

V gene TRBV27 combines with J gene TRBJ2-2; 8 nucleotides line up with TRBD1. CDR3 size: 15 residues. The V gene end was trimmed by 6 bases and the J gene end by 1 base; junction bases not matched to a gene: 4. Germline V gene lookup returns CDR1 MNHEY and CDR2 SMNVEV (reference sequence). The CDR3: CASSQGAWNTGELFF. In DNA, the CDR3 is TGTGCCAGCAGCCAGGGGGCGTGGAACACCGGGGAGCTGTTTTTT.

The chain joins TRBV6-6 to TRBJ1-2, with 7 bases identical to TRBD1. The CDR3 is made up of 13 amino acids. From germline, CDR1 is MNHNY and CDR2 SVGAGI (reference sequence). V gave up 5 bases and J gave up 4 bases; unmatched junction bases: 4. The chain's CDR3 is CASSPTGVYGYTF. CDR3 DNA: TGTGCCAGCAGTCCAACAGGGGTCTATGGCTACACCTTC.

A word on this clone: Germline and junction disagree at one end, which may indicate a read error. This chain links TRBV2 with TRBJ2-5, with 7 bases fitting TRBD2. The CDR3 extends over 14 amino acids. From germline, CDR1 is SNHLY and CDR2 FYNNEI. DNA of the CDR3: TGTGCCAGCAGTGAAAGGGCGGGAGCAGAGGCCCAGTACTTC. Translating gives CASSERAGAEAQYF.

The genes are TRBV9 and TRBJ2-3; D is unresolved. Germline lookup yields CDR1 SGDLS and CDR2 YYNGEE. The CDR3 has 16 amino acids. The germline V and J ends were trimmed by 0 bases and 1 base, with 12 bases remaining between them. CDR3 nucleotides: TGTGCCAGCAGCGTAGGCGACGGACCCGGCACAGATACGCAGTATTTT. It codes for CASSVGDGPGTDTQYF. The variable domain in full, completed from reference TRBV9 and TRBJ2-3, reads DSGVTQTPKHLITATGQRVTLRCSPRSGDLSVYWYQQSLDQGLQFLIQYYNGEERAKGNILERFSAQQFPDLHSELNLSSLELGDSALYFCASSVGDGPGTDTQYFGPGTRLTVL.

The chain recombines TRBV4-3 with TRBJ1-2, with D possibly TRBD1 on 6 matching bases. The ends were cut back, 3 bases at V and 4 bases at J, with 18 bases in the middle. This CDR3 is built from 16 residues. Germline V CDR1 and CDR2: LGHNA, YSLEER. CDR3 DNA sequence: TGCGCCAGCAGCCAGGACCTAAGGGGACACTTCTATGGCTACACCTTC. Translated, it gives CASSQDLRGHFYGYTF.

This chain connects TRBV19 to TRBJ1-1; D gene uncertain. This CDR3 spans 13 amino acids. CDR1 is LNHDA and CDR2 is SQIVND in the germline V gene (reference sequence). Trimming removed 5 bases at V and 0 bases at J, with 7 bases between. CDR3 sequence reads: CASSLGLNTEAFF. CDR3 nucleotide sequence: TGTGCCAGTAGTCTGGGGTTGAACACTGAAGCTTTCTTT.

The chain has TRBV7-9 and TRBJ2-7, with no clear D. Trimming removed 6 bases at V and 3 bases at J, with 15 bases between. The CDR3 is 14 amino acids. Germline CDR1 and CDR2: SEHNR and FQNEAQ (reference sequence). CDR3 coding DNA: TGTGCCAGCAGTCTACCTCGACTGGGCTACGAGCAGTACTTC. Its protein is CASSLPRLGYEQYF.

The J gene is TRBJ1-5, the V gene TRBV4-3; a possible D gene is TRBD1 (6 bases). The CDR3 is made up of 15 amino acids. Trimming cost V 0 bases and J 6 bases, with 12 bases left between them. Germline CDR1 and CDR2: LGHNA and YSLEER. CDR3 sequence reads: CASSQDLGGGQPQHF. The CDR3 DNA is TGCGCCAGCAGCCAAGATTTAGGAGGGGGTCAGCCCCAGCATTTT.